A selection of T cell receptor beta chains follows, all from one sample in a study of blood T cell repertoires in COVID-19. Measured with immunoSEQ multiplex PCR; TCRdb has only the in-frame clones, and not every one. The sample records 200,000 to 300,000 clones, around 89% being singletons. Specimen: PBMCs or T cells enriched from blood (not recorded which). The receptors were sampled from a woman in her 30s who had recovered from COVID-19. Both conserved end residues are part of each CDR3. The order of the fields is D gene, clone size, V gene, CDR3 length, J gene, CDR3 DNA, CDR3 protein. D genes are given only for firm matches. Not every row has a clone size; where given, it reads once, few, many or a size class.

TRBD1	.	TRBV6-6	16	TRBJ1-2	TGTGCCAGCACCCCGGGACAGGGGGTTAGTATAGATGGCTACACCTTC	CASTPGQGVSIDGYTF
TRBD1	.	TRBV5-1	16	TRBJ2-7	TGCGCCAGCAGCTTGGGGGGACAGGGAACCTCCTACGAGCAGTACTTC	CASSLGGQGTSYEQYF
TRBD1	once	TRBV6-4	14	TRBJ1-3	TGTGCCAGCACCACCGACAGGGGAGAAAACACCATATATTTT	CASTTDRGENTIYF
TRBD2	.	TRBV7-2	18	TRBJ2-2	TGTGCCAGCAGCTTATACGGGACTAGCGGGATATCTACCGGGGAGCTGTTTTTT	CASSLYGTSGISTGELFF
.	.	TRBV5-6	14	TRBJ1-3	TGTGCCAGCAGCAGGGGCTCCACTGGAAACACCATATATTTT	CASSRGSTGNTIYF
.	.	TRBV2	15	TRBJ2-2	TGTGCCAGCAGACTATCGACAGGGACTACCGGGGAGCTGTTTTTT	CASRLSTGTTGELFF
.	.	TRBV18	15	TRBJ1-1	TGTGCCAGCTCACCAAGAACGGAGGGGAACACTGAAGCTTTCTTT	CASSPRTEGNTEAFF
TRBD2	.	TRBV6-5	13	TRBJ2-7	TGTGCCAGCAGCCCGGGGGGGCTCGACGAGCAGTACTTC	CASSPGGLDEQYF
TRBD1	.	TRBV30	13	TRBJ1-2	TGTGCCTGGAGTTCCAACAGGGGATATGGCTACACCTTC	CAWSSNRGYGYTF
.	.	TRBV5-4	15	TRBJ2-7	TGTGCCAGCAGCCAGGACATCTTCAGCTCCTACGAGCAGTACTTC	CASSQDIFSSYEQYF
.	.	TRBV7-9	13	TRBJ1-1	TGTGCCAGCAGCCCCCCTCTAAACACTGAAGCTTTCTTT	CASSPPLNTEAFF
TRBD2	.	TRBV7-6	13	TRBJ2-7	TGTGCCAGCAGCCAAGGACTAGCGAACGAGCAGTACTTC	CASSQGLANEQYF
TRBD1	once	TRBV30	13	TRBJ1-1	TGTGCCTGGAGTGGCGCAGGGGGCAGGAAAGCTTTCTTT	CAWSGAGGRKAFF
TRBD1	.	TRBV28	15	TRBJ1-1	TGTGCCAGCAGCCCCACAGGGGGCTACAGAACTGAAGCTTTCTTT	CASSPTGGYRTEAFF
.	.	TRBV7-2	18	TRBJ2-5	TGTGCCAGCAGCTCCGAGGGGGGGGGCCTTACCCTTCAAGAGACCCAGTACTTC	CASSSEGGGLTLQETQYF
.	.	TRBV4-1	18	TRBJ1-3	TGCGCCAGCAGCCAAGGCCCGACTAGGACCAACTCTGGAAACACCATATATTTT	CASSQGPTRTNSGNTIYF
.	.	TRBV10-3	15	TRBJ1-2	TGTGCCATCAGTGCCCCTCCCGGGTATAGCTATGGCTACACCTTC	CAISAPPGYSYGYTF
.	.	TRBV3-1/TRBV3-2	11	TRBJ1-1	TGTGCCAGCAGCCGCAGCGGTGAAGCTTTCTTT	CASSRSGEAFF
TRBD2	.	TRBV11-2	14	TRBJ2-7	TGTGCCAGCAGCTTGGGCGGGGGATCCTACGAGCAGTACTTC	CASSLGGGSYEQYF
.	.	TRBV11-2	13	TRBJ1-1	TGTGCCAGCAGCTTTAAGGGGGACACTGAAGCTTTCTTT	CASSFKGDTEAFF
TRBD1	.	TRBV19	16	TRBJ2-7	TGTGCCAGTAGTACCCGGACAGGGGGTCCTCTCTACGAGCAGTACTTC	CASSTRTGGPLYEQYF
TRBD2	.	TRBV6-6	14	TRBJ2-5	TGTGCCACCACTAGCGGGAGGTTCCAAGAGACCCAGTACTTC	CATTSGRFQETQYF
TRBD1	.	TRBV4-3	14	TRBJ1-4	TGCGCCAGCAGCCAGGGACAGGGTCACGAAAAACTGTTTTTT	CASSQGQGHEKLFF
TRBD1	.	TRBV12-3/TRBV12-4	13	TRBJ1-1	TGTGCCAATAGACAGGGGGCTGGAACTGAAGCTTTCTTT	CANRQGAGTEAFF
TRBD2	.	TRBV28	16	TRBJ2-3	TGTGCCAGCAGTGGTGGACTAGCTGGAGTCACAGATACGCAGTATTTT	CASSGGLAGVTDTQYF
TRBD1	few	TRBV3-1/TRBV3-2	18	TRBJ1-6	TGTGCCAGCAGCCAAAATACCGGGACAGCGAACTATAATTCACCCCTCCACTTT	CASSQNTGTANYNSPLHF
.	.	TRBV9	15	TRBJ1-6	TGTGCCAGCAGCAGAAATATCGGAGAAGCTTCACCCCTCCACTTT	CASSRNIGEASPLHF
.	.	TRBV9	15	TRBJ1-1	TGTGCCAGCAGCGTGGGGGCAGGCCAGAGGACTGAAGCTTTCTTT	CASSVGAGQRTEAFF
TRBD1	.	TRBV2	14	TRBJ1-4	TGTGCCAGCAGAGGACAGGGGGCTAATGAAAAACTGTTTTTT	CASRGQGANEKLFF
.	.	TRBV28	15	TRBJ1-5	TGTGCCAGCCTTCCTGAACAGCTTAGCAATCAGCCCCAGCATTTT	CASLPEQLSNQPQHF
.	.	TRBV18	15	TRBJ2-2	TGTGCCAGCTCACCACTTCCAGGCCCCACCGGGGAGCTGTTTTTT	CASSPLPGPTGELFF
.	.	TRBV4-3	15	TRBJ1-2	TGCGCCAGCAGCCAAGATCCAGGGGTTGGCTATGGCTACACCTTC	CASSQDPGVGYGYTF
TRBD1	.	TRBV10-3	14	TRBJ2-3	TGTGCCACCGTGGGACAGACTATCACAGATACGCAGTATTTT	CATVGQTITDTQYF
TRBD2	.	TRBV28	17	TRBJ2-2	TGTGCCAGCAGTCCCCCCGGGACTAGCCTTCCAACCGGGGAGCTGTTTTTT	CASSPPGTSLPTGELFF
.	.	TRBV28	14	TRBJ1-1	TGTGCCAGCACCGTGAGGGTGAGGAACACTGAAGCTTTCTTT	CASTVRVRNTEAFF
.	.	TRBV6-5	14	TRBJ2-3	TGTGCCAGCAGTTACTCGATGGGGAGAGATACGCAGTATTTT	CASSYSMGRDTQYF
TRBD1	.	TRBV7-9	13	TRBJ1-2	TGTGCCAGCAGCTTCGACAGGGGCGGTGGCTACACCTTC	CASSFDRGGGYTF
TRBD2	once	TRBV11-3	14	TRBJ2-1	TGTGCCAGCAGCCAAGGAGCGGGAGTGAATGAGCAGTTCTTC	CASSQGAGVNEQFF
TRBD1	.	TRBV5-5	16	TRBJ1-3	TGTGCCAGCAGCTTCTTCGAGACAGGGAGGCGAAACACCATATATTTT	CASSFFETGRRNTIYF
.	many	TRBV5-6	16	TRBJ2-3	TGTGCCAGCAGCTTGACCAAAAGCCCTAGCACAGATACGCAGTATTTT	CASSLTKSPSTDTQYF
TRBD2	.	TRBV7-8	14	TRBJ2-5	TGTGCCAGCAGCCGGGGGGGGGCAGAAGAGACCCAGTACTTC	CASSRGGAEETQYF
.	.	TRBV7-2	13	TRBJ2-5	TGTGCCAGCGGATCCCGGGAAAAAGAGACCCAGTACTTC	CASGSREKETQYF